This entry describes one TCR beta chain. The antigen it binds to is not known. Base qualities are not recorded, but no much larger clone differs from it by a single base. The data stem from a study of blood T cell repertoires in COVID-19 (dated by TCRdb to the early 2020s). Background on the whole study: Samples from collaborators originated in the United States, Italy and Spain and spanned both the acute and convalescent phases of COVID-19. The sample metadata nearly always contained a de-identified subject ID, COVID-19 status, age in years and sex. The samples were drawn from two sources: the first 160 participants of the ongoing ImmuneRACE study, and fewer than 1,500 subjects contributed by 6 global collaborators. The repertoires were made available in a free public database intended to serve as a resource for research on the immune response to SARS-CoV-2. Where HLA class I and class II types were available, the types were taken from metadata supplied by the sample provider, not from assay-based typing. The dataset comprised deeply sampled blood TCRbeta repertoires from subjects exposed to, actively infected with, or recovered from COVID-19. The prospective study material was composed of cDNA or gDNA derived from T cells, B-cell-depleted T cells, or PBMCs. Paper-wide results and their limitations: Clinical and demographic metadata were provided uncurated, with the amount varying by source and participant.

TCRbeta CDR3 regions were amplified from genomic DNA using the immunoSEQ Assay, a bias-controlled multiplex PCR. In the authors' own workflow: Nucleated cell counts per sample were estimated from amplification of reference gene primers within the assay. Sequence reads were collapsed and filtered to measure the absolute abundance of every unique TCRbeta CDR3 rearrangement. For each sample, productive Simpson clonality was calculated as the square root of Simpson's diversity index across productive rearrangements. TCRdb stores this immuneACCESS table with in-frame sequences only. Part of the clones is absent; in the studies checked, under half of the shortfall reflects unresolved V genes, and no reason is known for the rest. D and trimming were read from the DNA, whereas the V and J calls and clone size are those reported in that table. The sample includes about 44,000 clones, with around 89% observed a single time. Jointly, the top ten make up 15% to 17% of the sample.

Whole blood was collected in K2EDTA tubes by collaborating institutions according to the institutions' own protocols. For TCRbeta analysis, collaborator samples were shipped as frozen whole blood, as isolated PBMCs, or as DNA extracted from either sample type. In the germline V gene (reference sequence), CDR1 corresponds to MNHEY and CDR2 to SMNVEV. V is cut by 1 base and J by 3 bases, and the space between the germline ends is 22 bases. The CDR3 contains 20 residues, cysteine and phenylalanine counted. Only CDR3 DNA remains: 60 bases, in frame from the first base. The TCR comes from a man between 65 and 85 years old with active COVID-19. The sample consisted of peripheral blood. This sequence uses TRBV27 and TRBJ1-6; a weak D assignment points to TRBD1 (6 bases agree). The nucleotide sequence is TGTGCCAGCAGTTTATATCAGCTTTGGGACAACCGCTTCTATAATTCACCCCTCCACTTT. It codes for CASSLYQLWDNRFYNSPLHF.